These T cell receptor beta chains were read from a single sample in a study of technical replicates of blood from several donors. Profiling relied on immunoSEQ multiplex PCR, and the TCRdb table lists in-frame clones only, not all of them. The table has about 100,000 clones, approximately 95% seen once; the top ten hold about 0.21%. Specimen: T cells isolated from PBMCs. The receptors stem from a human donor in good health. The CDR3 runs from the conserved cysteine through the conserved F or W. Each record gives: clone size, D gene, V gene, J gene, CDR3 protein, CDR3 DNA. A D gene is named only where the DNA matches it firmly. Clone size appears in some rows only: once, few, many, or a class for an expanded clone.

abundance: .
d_gene: TRBD2
v_gene: TRBV11-1
j_gene: TRBJ2-1
CDR3aa: CASRAGTSGNNEQFF
CDR3nt: TGTGCCAGCAGAGCCGGTACTAGCGGGAACAATGAGCAGTTCTTC

abundance: .
d_gene: TRBD2
v_gene: TRBV9
j_gene: TRBJ2-1
CDR3aa: CASSVKGLAGQLTYNEQFF
CDR3nt: TGTGCCAGCAGCGTTAAAGGTCTAGCGGGCCAATTGACCTACAATGAGCAGTTCTTC

abundance: .
d_gene: TRBD1
v_gene: TRBV18
j_gene: TRBJ2-7
CDR3aa: CASSPTGSSYEQYF
CDR3nt: TGTGCCAGCTCGCCGACAGGGTCCTCCTACGAGCAGTACTTC

abundance: .
d_gene: .
v_gene: TRBV19
j_gene: TRBJ2-7
CDR3aa: CASSMTANYEQYF
CDR3nt: TGTGCCAGTAGTATGACAGCGAATTACGAGCAGTACTTC

abundance: .
d_gene: TRBD1
v_gene: TRBV30
j_gene: TRBJ1-1
CDR3aa: CAGGVRDRDWDTEAFF
CDR3nt: TGTGCCGGAGGTGTCCGGGACAGGGATTGGGACACTGAAGCTTTCTTT

abundance: .
d_gene: .
v_gene: TRBV2
j_gene: TRBJ2-3
CDR3aa: CASRGEGDVVAGYTDTQYF
CDR3nt: TGTGCCAGCAGGGGTGAGGGGGATGTGGTAGCGGGTTACACAGATACGCAGTATTTT

abundance: .
d_gene: .
v_gene: TRBV2
j_gene: TRBJ1-2
CDR3aa: CASSQDRGGGGYTF
CDR3nt: TGTGCCAGCAGCCAGGACCGGGGGGGTGGTGGCTACACCTTC

abundance: .
d_gene: .
v_gene: TRBV7-9
j_gene: TRBJ2-5
CDR3aa: CASSLGGNPYQETQYF
CDR3nt: TGTGCCAGCAGCTTAGGGGGCAATCCCTACCAAGAGACCCAGTACTTC

abundance: .
d_gene: .
v_gene: TRBV29-1
j_gene: TRBJ2-3
CDR3aa: CSVDGSTDTQYF
CDR3nt: TGCAGCGTTGATGGCTCCACAGATACGCAGTATTTT

abundance: .
d_gene: .
v_gene: TRBV7-7
j_gene: TRBJ2-2
CDR3aa: CASSSIGGGTGELFF
CDR3nt: TGTGCCAGCAGCTCAATTGGGGGCGGCACCGGGGAGCTGTTTTTT

abundance: .
d_gene: .
v_gene: TRBV4-1
j_gene: TRBJ1-5
CDR3aa: CASSQRLGGNQPQHF
CDR3nt: TGCGCCAGCAGCCAAAGGTTGGGGGGAAATCAGCCCCAGCATTTT

abundance: .
d_gene: TRBD1
v_gene: TRBV27
j_gene: TRBJ2-5
CDR3aa: CAVRPGQQETQYF
CDR3nt: TGTGCTGTTCGGCCGGGACAGCAAGAGACCCAGTACTTC

abundance: .
d_gene: TRBD2
v_gene: TRBV27
j_gene: TRBJ2-7
CDR3aa: CASSLTSGSLYEQYF
CDR3nt: TGTGCCAGCAGTTTAACTAGCGGGAGCCTCTACGAGCAGTACTTC

abundance: few
d_gene: TRBD2
v_gene: TRBV28
j_gene: TRBJ2-2
CDR3aa: CASSPQLAARELFF
CDR3nt: TGTGCCAGCAGTCCCCAACTAGCGGCCCGGGAGCTGTTTTTT

abundance: .
d_gene: TRBD1
v_gene: TRBV28
j_gene: TRBJ1-5
CDR3aa: CASSSGQGGLYNQPQHF
CDR3nt: TGTGCCAGCAGCTCGGGACAGGGGGGCCTGTACAATCAGCCCCAGCATTTT

abundance: .
d_gene: TRBD1
v_gene: TRBV7-6
j_gene: TRBJ1-6
CDR3aa: CASSPTGGWYNSPLHF
CDR3nt: TGTGCCAGCAGCCCGACAGGGGGCTGGTATAATTCACCCCTCCACTTT